This T cell receptor (beta chain) was identified during a study of Ad26.COV2.S vaccination and SARS-CoV-2 variants. Looking at the study overall: Intramuscularly, Ad26.COV2.S was given either once or twice, 56 days apart.

Data came from immunoSEQ multiplex PCR; TCRdb stores just in-frame clones and leaves some out. The data contain 360,000 or so clones, 89% of them singletons. Study findings and constraints: TCR breadth and depth analyses may have underestimated total T cell responses.

In the case of this clone: Antigen unknown.

In germline, CDR1 is PRHDT, CDR2 FYEKMQ (reference sequence). V was cut by 2 bases and J by 0 bases, with 2 bases left in between. The CDR3 extends over 12 amino acids. Treatment in this sample: around 19 received Ad26.COV2.S at low or high dose, single or two shots; 5 received placebo; per-sample allocation not given. Each sample was drawn 63 days after the first injection (of vaccine or placebo). Donor was an adult aged 18-55 years in Boston. Vaccine was an Ad26 vector expressing Wuhan-strain SARS-CoV-2 spike. The material sequenced was peripheral blood, taken in a trial of Ad26.COV2.S vaccine versus placebo. The chain links TRBV13 to TRBJ2-7; D is ambiguous. The clonotype was recovered from a person aged 18 to 65 who received the Ad26.COV2.S COVID-19 vaccine or a placebo. This CDR3 reads CASSLNSYEQYF. The CDR3 nucleotides read TGTGCCAGCAGCTTAAACTCCTACGAGCAGTACTTC.